These 21 T cell receptor beta chains came from one sample sequenced in a study of blood T cell repertoires in COVID-19. Clones were sequenced by immunoSEQ multiplex PCR, and TCRdb holds only the in-frame ones, with some missing. The sample has some 83,000 clones; approximately 87% are singletons. Sequenced material: peripheral blood. The receptors derive from a man at least 80 years old in a cohort sampled during active COVID-19.

This clone turned up a few times. The chain joins TRBV6-1 to TRBJ1-1; D might be TRBD1 (6 bases). The germline CDR1 and CDR2 sequences are MNHNS and SASEGT. This CDR3 contains 13 residues. V dropped 2 bases and J dropped 6 bases, with 10 bases sitting between them. Written as DNA, the CDR3 is TGTGCCAGCAGTGAACAGGGGCACGCTGAAGCTTTCTTT. Residues: CASSEQGHAEAFF.

This clone was seen just once. The chain has TRBV6-4 and TRBJ2-2; TRBD1 aligns across 8 bases. The CDR3 contains 16 residues. The germline gives CDR1 MRHNA, CDR2 SNTAGT. The ends lost 2 bases at V and 0 bases at J; junction bases unmatched: 2. In DNA, the CDR3 is TGTGCCAGCAGTGACCAGACAGGGGCGAACACCGGGGAGCTGTTTTTT. Its translation is CASSDQTGANTGELFF.

V usage is TRBV29-1 and J usage is TRBJ2-1; 11 nucleotides agree with TRBD2. V lost 0 bases to trimming and J lost 4 bases; unmatched junction nucleotides: 2. The germline V gene encodes CDR1 SQVTM and CDR2 ANQGSEA. The CDR3 contains 15 residues. The CDR3 bases are TGCAGCGTTGAAGACCTAGCGGGGGGATACAATGAGCAGTTCTTC. Translation gives CSVEDLAGGYNEQFF.

This rearrangement joins TRBV5-4 to TRBJ2-3, with 11 bases identical to TRBD2. The CDR3 covers 15 residues. The germline V gene encodes CDR1 SGHNT and CDR2 YYREEE (reference sequence). The junction had 3 bases not matched to a gene; V was cut back by 0 bases and J by 6 bases. The CDR3 here is CASSLASGGTDTQYF. The CDR3 DNA reads as TGTGCCAGCAGCTTGGCTAGCGGGGGGACGGATACGCAGTATTTT.

The chain combines TRBV18 with TRBJ2-2; perhaps TRBD1 as D (5 bases). Trimming stripped 3 bases from V and 0 bases from J, with 11 bases between. Per germline, CDR1 KGHSH and CDR2 LQKENI. This CDR3 is 16 amino acids long. The CDR3 nucleotides read TGTGCCAGCTCACCCACCGGACACGCGAACACCGGGGAGCTGTTTTTT. It is translated as CASSPTGHANTGELFF.

The rearrangement links TRBV27 to TRBJ1-1; 10 bases fit TRBD1. The V gene end was trimmed by 5 bases and the J gene end by 5 bases; junction bases not matched to a gene: 5. This CDR3 has 14 amino acids. Germline CDR1 reads MNHEY; CDR2 reads SMNVEV (reference sequence). The CDR3 DNA sequence: TGTGCCAGCAGTAGACAGGGGGCTGTAACTGAAGCTTTCTTT. Translating gives CASSRQGAVTEAFF.

The chain uses TRBV4-1 and TRBJ2-7, with D possibly matching TRBD2 (6 bases). This CDR3 region has 14 residues. The V and J ends lost 0 bases and 2 bases respectively, with 8 bases between them. Germline assignment: CDR1 MGHRA and CDR2 YSYEKL. The CDR3 sequence is CASSQEGGTYEQYF. The CDR3 nucleotides are TGCGCCAGCAGCCAAGAGGGCGGGACCTACGAGCAGTACTTC.

This chain links TRBV19 with TRBJ2-1; D is perhaps TRBD2 (6 bases). CDR3 size: 13 residues. Deletions cut 4 bases from V and 10 bases from J, with 14 bases between. Germline CDR1 LNHDA, CDR2 SQIVND (reference sequence). DNA for the CDR3: TGTGCCAGTAGTACCCGACCCCGGGGGGAGCAGTTCTTC. This codes for CASSTRPRGEQFF.

The DNA of the CDR3 is TGTGCCAGCAGTCGCTACAGGGATTTGCATCAGCCCCAGCATTTT. Translation: CASSRYRDLHQPQHF. The rearrangement uses TRBV27 and TRBJ1-5, with TRBD1 as a possible D gene (6 bases). Trimming stripped 5 bases from V and 5 bases from J, with 16 bases between. The CDR3 extends over 15 amino acids. Germline V lookup: CDR1 MNHEY, CDR2 SMNVEV (reference sequence).

This rearrangement joins TRBV7-2 to TRBJ2-1; D is possibly TRBD2 (6 bases). The CDR3 extends over 14 amino acids. V gave up 6 bases and J gave up 2 bases, with 11 bases separating them. CDR1 and CDR2 (germline): SGHTA, FQGNSA. Here the CDR3 reads CASSPSGPYNEQFF. CDR3 bases: TGTGCCAGCAGTCCGAGCGGGCCCTACAATGAGCAGTTCTTC.

V and J are TRBV6-6 and TRBJ2-1; D not resolved. Trimming removed 4 bases from V and 8 bases from J, with 12 bases in between. Germline V gives CDR1 MNHNY, CDR2 SVGAGI (reference sequence). CDR3 size: 13 residues. Written as DNA, the CDR3 is TGTGCCAGCAGTTCCGGGTTGCGCTATGAGCAGTTCTTC. The encoded protein is CASSSGLRYEQFF.

DNA of the CDR3: TGCGCCAGCAGCTTGGCGGGTGCGCCTGGAAACACCATATATTTT. Its protein product is CASSLAGAPGNTIYF. The chain combines TRBV5-1 with TRBJ1-3; D remains unclear. With 0 bases removed from V and 2 bases from J, the gap between germline ends came to 9 bases. CDR3 size: 15 residues. Germline CDR1 reads SGHRS; CDR2 reads YFSETQ.

CDR3 sequence reads: CASSLQGAGGTEAFF. CDR3 coding DNA: TGCGCCAGCAGCTTGCAGGGGGCAGGAGGCACTGAAGCTTTCTTT. The gene calls are TRBV5-1 and TRBJ1-1, with 8 bases identical to TRBD1. Germline lookup yields CDR1 SGHRS and CDR2 YFSETQ. This CDR3 spans 15 amino acids. V was pared by 1 base and J by 4 bases, with 6 bases of the junction left unmatched.

The V and J genes are TRBV6-6 and TRBJ1-4; possibly TRBD1 for D (6 bases). The CDR3 has 16 residues. Germline V lookup: CDR1 MNHNY, CDR2 SVGAGI (reference sequence). V shed 2 bases and J shed 5 bases, with 15 bases lying between them. The CDR3 protein is CASSYGRGASNEKLFF. In DNA, the CDR3 is TGTGCCAGCAGTTACGGCAGGGGCGCTAGCAATGAAAAACTGTTTTTT.

The chain uses TRBV19 and TRBJ2-5; a weak D match, TRBD1 (6 bases). Germline CDR1 is LNHDA and CDR2 is SQIVND (reference sequence). V shed 3 bases and J shed 4 bases, with 12 bases lying between them. The CDR3 runs to 14 residues. CDR3 bases: TGTGCCAGTAGTATCAGCTCGACAGGAGAGACCCAGTACTTC. Residues: CASSISSTGETQYF.

This chain uses TRBV5-1 with TRBJ2-5; 8 bases are shared with TRBD1. Looked up from germline, CDR1 is SGHRS and CDR2 is YFSETQ. This CDR3 comprises 14 residues. The trim removed 4 bases at V and 5 bases at J, leaving 7 bases unmatched. The CDR3 nucleotides read TGCGCCAGCAGCGGGGGACAGGTGGGGGAGACCCAGTACTTC. Its translation is CASSGGQVGETQYF. Using reference TRBV5-1 and TRBJ2-5 for the parts outside the CDR3, the full variable domain is KAGVTQTPRYLIKTRGQQVTLSCSPISGHRSVSWYQQTPGQGLQFLFEYFSETQRNKGNFPGRFSGRQFSNSRSEMNVSTLELGDSALYLCASSGGQVGETQYFGPGTRLLVL.

This clone was picked up a small number of times. This chain uses TRBV10-3 with TRBJ1-6; D possibly corresponds to TRBD1 (5 bases). Per germline, CDR1 ENHRY and CDR2 SYGVKD. CDR3 length: 17 residues. Trimming left V 3 bases short and J 2 bases short, with 14 bases between. The CDR3 DNA is TGTGCCATCAGTGAACATGGGGGGTCCCCCTATAATTCACCCCTCCACTTT. Translating gives CAISEHGGSPYNSPLHF.

V gene TRBV3-1 (or the pseudogene TRBV3-2) combines with J gene TRBJ1-1; 7 nucleotides line up with TRBD1. After removal of 4 bases from V and 5 bases from J, the junction contained 7 bases not matched to a gene. The CDR3 has 14 amino acids. In germline, CDR1 is LGHDT, CDR2 YNNKEL (reference sequence). CDR3 region: CASSLAGGRTEAFF. The CDR3 DNA follows: TGTGCCAGCAGCCTGGCAGGGGGGCGAACTGAAGCTTTCTTT.

The chain links TRBV29-1 to TRBJ1-1; 8 nucleotides match TRBD1. V lost 6 bases, J lost 0 bases, and 3 bases stayed unmatched. In germline, CDR1 is SQVTM, CDR2 ANQGSEA. The CDR3 length is 13 residues. The CDR3 spells CSVLGQVNTEAFF. In DNA form, the CDR3 reads TGCAGCGTCCTGGGACAGGTGAACACTGAAGCTTTCTTT. Drawing the rest from reference TRBV29-1 and TRBJ1-1, the complete variable domain is SAVISQKPSRDICQRGTSLTIQCQVDSQVTMMFWYRQQPGQSLTLIATANQGSEATYESGFVIDKFPISRPNLTFSTLTVSNMSPEDSSIYLCSVLGQVNTEAFFGQGTRLTVV.

The V call is TRBV20-1, the J call TRBJ2-5; unclear D gene. This CDR3 comprises 11 residues. CDR1 and CDR2 from the germline V gene are DFQATT and SNEGSKA (reference sequence). DNA for the CDR3: TGCAGCCGCTACCGTGGGCAGACCCAGTACTTC. It translates to CSRYRGQTQYF.

The rearrangement links TRBV10-3 to TRBJ1-5; D unclear. Germline loops: CDR1 ENHRY, CDR2 SYGVKD. The CDR3 runs 16 residues. V lost 6 bases to trimming and J lost 9 bases, with 24 bases between them. CDR3 sequence (DNA): TGTGCCATCAGCGAATCCCCTATTGGTGCGGAACGGCCCCAGCATTTT. Translating gives CAISESPIGAERPQHF.